The 21 T cell receptor beta chains listed next were all sequenced from one sample in a study of T cell changes during pregnancy in multiple sclerosis (dated by TCRdb to about 2019). The protocol used for the library was the immunoSEQ multiplex PCR assay. TCRdb obtained this table from immuneACCESS and retained in-frame rearrangements with V and J assigned. These tables miss some clones; where compared with another copy, unresolved V genes account for less than half of the shortfall, and the remainder is unexplained. The sample profile shows about 87,000 clones; 85% to 95% of them were found once. The ten most abundant clones make up 1.2% to 1.5% of the sample. The sequences come from peripheral blood, collected in the third trimester of pregnancy. The receptors shown here come from a female donor in good health, enrolled as a control in a pregnancy study.

This chain connects TRBV5-1 to TRBJ1-3; D is uncertain. CDR1 SGHRS and CDR2 YFSETQ come from the germline V gene. Trimming left V 4 bases short and J 0 bases short, with 11 bases between. This CDR3 comprises 15 residues. The CDR3 bases are TGCGCCAGCAGCGTTGCCTATGGCTCTGGAAACACCATATATTTT. Translating it yields CASSVAYGSGNTIYF.

The V call is TRBV5-1, the J call TRBJ2-1, with 10 bases that match TRBD2. The V gene's germline CDR1 is SGHRS and CDR2 YFSETQ. Trimming took 3 bases from V and 8 from J; bases not matched to a gene: 8. This CDR3 spans 15 amino acids. The CDR3 reads CASSSGLAARDEQFF. In DNA form, the CDR3 reads TGCGCCAGCAGCTCCGGACTAGCGGCCCGCGATGAGCAGTTCTTC. Full variable domain (outside the CDR3, taken from reference TRBV5-1 and TRBJ2-1): KAGVTQTPRYLIKTRGQQVTLSCSPISGHRSVSWYQQTPGQGLQFLFEYFSETQRNKGNFPGRFSGRQFSNSRSEMNVSTLELGDSALYLCASSSGLAARDEQFFGPGTRLTVL.

This rearrangement joins TRBV5-4 to TRBJ2-4; 9 bases match TRBD2. The CDR3 covers 19 residues. Looked up from germline, CDR1 is SGHNT and CDR2 is YYREEE (reference sequence). Trimming at V came to 4 bases and at J to 6 bases, leaving 20 bases not matched to a gene. CDR3 sequence (DNA): TGTGCCAGCAGCATCGGGAGGCGTAGCGGGAGTGGCCAGGGAAACATTCAGTACTTC. This sequence encodes CASSIGRRSGSGQGNIQYF. The full variable domain, with the rest looked up from reference TRBV5-4 and TRBJ2-4, is ETGVTQSPTHLIKTRGQQVTLRCSSQSGHNTVSWYQQALGQGPQFIFQYYREEENGRGNFPPRFSGLQFPNYSSELNVNALELDDSALYLCASSIGRRSGSGQGNIQYFGAGTRLSVL.

CDR3 region: CASSLSGTGFGEQYF. As DNA, the CDR3 is TGTGCCAGCAGTTTATCGGGGACAGGGTTTGGCGAGCAGTACTTC. The chain recombines TRBV27 with TRBJ2-7, with TRBD1 matching 9 bases. Germline V lookup: CDR1 MNHEY, CDR2 SMNVEV (reference sequence). Losses at the gene ends were 0 bases for V and 6 bases for J; bases not matched to a gene: 6. The CDR3 length is 15 residues.

This chain connects TRBV28 to TRBJ1-2, with 9 positions matching TRBD1. Germline CDR1 reads MDHEN; CDR2 reads SYDVKM. The junction had 2 bases not matched to a gene; V was cut back by 11 bases and J by 4 bases. The CDR3 length is 11 residues. The CDR3, as DNA: TGTGCCGGGGGACAGGGCTATGGCTACACCTTC. Amino acid sequence: CAGGQGYGYTF.

The genes are TRBV6-5 and TRBJ2-3, with a tentative D call TRBD2 (6 bases). Germline assignment: CDR1 MNHEY and CDR2 SVGAGI. CDR3 length: 14 amino acids. With 6 bases removed from V and 1 base from J, the gap between germline ends came to 11 bases. The DNA for the CDR3 is TGTGCCAGCAGCCGGGACTTTGGCACAGATACGCAGTATTTT. Amino acids: CASSRDFGTDTQYF.

The genes are TRBV5-1 and TRBJ2-3; 10 nucleotides match TRBD2. This CDR3 is 14 amino acids long. Germline CDR1 and CDR2: SGHRS and YFSETQ. V trimming: 0 bases; J trimming: 12 bases; junction bases outside the gene matches: 7. The CDR3 DNA sequence: TGCGCCAGCAGCTTGGGGCTAGCGGGAGACCCCCAGTATTTT. It codes for CASSLGLAGDPQYF.

The chain recombines TRBV28 with TRBJ2-5; possible D gene TRBD1, 6 bases. CDR1 and CDR2 from the germline V gene are MDHEN and SYDVKM. V was clipped by 3 bases and J by 2 bases, with 22 bases between them. This CDR3 contains 18 residues. The CDR3 loop reads CASSFTLQGRKGQETQYF. The CDR3 coding sequence is TGTGCCAGCAGTTTCACCCTACAGGGAAGAAAGGGACAAGAGACCCAGTACTTC.

The chain joins TRBV18 to TRBJ1-2; D is undetermined. The CDR3 has 14 residues. V lost 2 bases and J 1 base, leaving 8 bases between the germline ends. Germline CDR1 is KGHSH and CDR2 is LQKENI. The CDR3 loop is CASSPSRDNYGYTF. The DNA for the CDR3 is TGTGCCAGCTCACCATCGAGGGATAACTATGGCTACACCTTC.

This clone was counted only a few times. The CDR3 DNA reads TGCAGCGTTTTCAGGGGGCTCACTGAAGCTTTCTTT. Protein product: CSVFRGLTEAFF. The V call is TRBV29-1, the J call TRBJ1-1, with 8 nucleotides matching TRBD1. The germline CDR1 and CDR2 sequences are SQVTM and ANQGSEA. The CDR3 is 12 residues long. Trimming took 5 bases from V and 4 from J; bases not matched to a gene: 3.

This chain links TRBV7-2 with TRBJ1-1, with 9 bases identical to TRBD1. The trim removed 1 base at V and 8 bases at J, leaving 8 bases unmatched. This CDR3 spans 15 amino acids. The germline gives CDR1 SGHTA, CDR2 FQGNSA. This chain's CDR3 is CASSLDVQGAQEAFF. The CDR3 nucleotides are TGTGCCAGCAGCTTAGACGTACAGGGGGCGCAGGAAGCTTTCTTT. Full variable domain (missing parts from reference TRBV7-2 and TRBJ1-1): GAGVSQSPSNKVTEKGKDVELRCDPISGHTALYWYRQSLGQGLEFLIYFQGNSAPDKSGLPSDRFSAERTGGSVSTLTIQRTQQEDSAVYLCASSLDVQGAQEAFFGQGTRLTVV.

This clone was observed once. The J gene is TRBJ2-7, the V gene TRBV15; 7 nucleotides line up with TRBD2. V was clipped by 0 bases and J by 4 bases; unmatched bases: 3. The CDR3 covers 14 residues. The germline V gene encodes CDR1 LNHNV and CDR2 YYDKDF (reference sequence). CDR3 sequence reads: CATSRDRTRYEQYF. In nucleotides, the CDR3 is TGTGCCACCAGCAGAGATCGGACTAGGTACGAGCAGTACTTC. The complete variable domain, with remaining parts taken from reference TRBV15 and TRBJ2-7, reads DAMVIQNPRYQVTQFGKPVTLSCSQTLNHNVMYWYQQKSSQAPKLLFHYYDKDFNNEADTPDNFQSRRPNTSFCFLDIRSPGLGDTAMYLCATSRDRTRYEQYFGPGTRLTVT.

V gene TRBV27 combines with J gene TRBJ2-5, with a tentative D call TRBD2 (6 bases). Near its end, the DNA agrees better with TRBJ2-7, so the J call may be wrong. Germline CDR1 reads MNHEY; CDR2 reads SMNVEV (reference sequence). The CDR3 is 17 residues long. CDR3 protein: CASSSDRGTSRTYEQYF. CDR3 coding DNA: TGTGCCAGCAGTTCCGACCGAGGGACTTCCCGGACCTACGAGCAGTACTTC.

The V and J genes are TRBV10-3 and TRBJ2-2; 7 bases map to TRBD2. The CDR3 covers 15 residues. Germline assignment: CDR1 ENHRY and CDR2 SYGVKD. With 11 bases clipped from V and 4 bases from J, the junction kept 13 bases outside the gene matches. CDR3 nucleotide sequence: TGTGCCTCCCTCCCAGCGGGACGGAGCACCGGGGAGCTGTTTTTT. Encoded protein: CASLPAGRSTGELFF.

The chain links TRBV19 to TRBJ1-4, with a weak D call TRBD1 (6 bases). The germline V gene has CDR1 LNHDA and CDR2 SQIVND (reference sequence). There are 15 residues in the CDR3. Trimming took off 1 base at V and 6 bases at J, with 12 bases between the two ends. The DNA of the CDR3 is TGTGCCAGTAGTATAGGGGGGCGGCATGATGAAAAACTGTTTTTT. It codes for CASSIGGRHDEKLFF.

CDR3 sequence (DNA): TGTGCCAGCAGCTTTTCCCCGGGGGTGCGTCTTTACGAAGCTTTCTTT. It translates to CASSFSPGVRLYEAFF. The chain carries TRBV7-9 and TRBJ1-1; D is perhaps TRBD1 (5 bases). V was trimmed by 3 bases and J by 8 bases, leaving 22 bases between them. Germline CDR1 SEHNR, CDR2 FQNEAQ (reference sequence). The CDR3 runs 16 residues.

This chain links TRBV6-1 with TRBJ2-7, with a possible D match to TRBD1 (6 bases). Trimming took off 4 bases at V and 2 bases at J, with 9 bases between the two ends. The CDR3 is 13 residues long. Germline V gene sequence: CDR1 MNHNS, CDR2 SASEGT. This chain's CDR3 is CASSGTAPYEQYF. For the CDR3, the DNA is TGTGCCAGCAGTGGGACAGCTCCCTACGAGCAGTACTTC.

The chain carries TRBV27 and TRBJ2-7; 7 bases fit TRBD1. CDR3 length: 13 residues. The V gene's germline CDR1 is MNHEY and CDR2 SMNVEV (reference sequence). The V and J ends lost 8 bases and 3 bases, in that order; junction bases with no gene match: 7. The CDR3: CASGRDRDYEQYF. The CDR3 nucleotides read TGTGCCAGCGGTCGGGACAGAGACTACGAGCAGTACTTC.

The chain joins TRBV2 to TRBJ2-3; TRBD1 agrees at 9 bases. Unmatched junction bases numbered 4, after V lost 3 bases and J lost 3 bases. CDR1 is SNHLY, CDR2 FYNNEI, per germline. The CDR3 length is 15 residues. In DNA form, the CDR3 reads TGTGCCAGCAGTGAGGGACAGGGATGGACAGATACGCAGTATTTT. It encodes CASSEGQGWTDTQYF.

The chain combines TRBV13 with TRBJ2-7, with 7 nucleotides matching TRBD2. The CDR3 has 14 residues. The V gene's germline CDR1 is PRHDT and CDR2 FYEKMQ (reference sequence). V gave up 3 bases and J gave up 3 bases; unmatched junction bases: 5. This chain's CDR3 is CASSFHSGGYEQYF. CDR3 nucleotide sequence: TGTGCCAGCAGCTTTCACTCGGGAGGCTACGAGCAGTACTTC.

The chain links TRBV28 to TRBJ2-7, with a tentative D call TRBD1 (5 bases). The CDR3 contains 13 residues. The V gene lost 3 bases and the J gene lost 2 bases, with 8 bases spanning the gap. The germline V gene has CDR1 MDHEN and CDR2 SYDVKM. CDR3 residues: CASSFLDTYEQYF. CDR3 DNA sequence: TGTGCCAGCAGTTTCCTGGACACCTACGAGCAGTACTTC.